This entry lists 10 T cell receptor beta chains sequenced from one sample in a study of blood T cell repertoires in COVID-19. The assay was immunoSEQ multiplex PCR, and TCRdb's table has in-frame clones only and misses some. The sample contains over 100,000 clones, 75% to 90% of which appear only once. What was sequenced was peripheral blood. The receptors were sampled from a woman between 50 and 59 years old with COVID-19, enrolled during active disease.

This chain connects TRBV2 to TRBJ2-7; D remains unclear. The CDR3 length is 14 residues. The ends were cut back, 0 bases at V and 3 bases at J, with 9 bases in the middle. Germline values: CDR1 SNHLY, CDR2 FYNNEI. The CDR3 region has the DNA TGTGCCAGCAGTGAAGCGGGCACTCACTACGAGCAGTACTTC. Amino acids: CASSEAGTHYEQYF.

The chain carries TRBV2 and TRBJ2-2; 10 bases map to TRBD2. This CDR3 is built from 15 residues. The germline V gene has CDR1 SNHLY and CDR2 FYNNEI. Trimming took 6 bases from V and 7 from J; bases not matched to a gene: 8. The CDR3, as DNA: TGTGCCAGCAGAAGGACTAGCGGAGGTGGCGGGGAGCTGTTTTTT. It is translated as CASRRTSGGGGELFF.

The chain employs TRBV4-2 and TRBJ2-2, with 10 bases that match TRBD1. The CDR3 has 17 residues. The germline CDR1 and CDR2 sequences are LGHNA and YNFKEQ. V gave up 1 base and J gave up 1 base; unmatched junction bases: 3. The CDR3 spells CASSQAGTGENTGELFF. The DNA of the CDR3 is TGTGCCAGCAGCCAAGCCGGGACAGGGGAGAACACCGGGGAGCTGTTTTTT.

The rearrangement uses TRBV7-3 and TRBJ2-3; D is undetermined. This CDR3 has 13 amino acids. Looked up from germline, CDR1 is SGHTA and CDR2 is FQGTGA. The V gene lost 2 bases and the J gene lost 6 bases, with 9 bases spanning the gap. CDR3 sequence reads: CASSLAESDTQYF. Here the CDR3 DNA reads TGTGCCAGCAGCTTAGCCGAGTCTGATACGCAGTATTTT.

This clone appeared once. This chain joins TRBV28 and TRBJ1-5; tentative D call: TRBD1 (6 bases). This CDR3 is built from 13 residues. The V gene lost 3 bases and the J gene lost 6 bases, with 9 bases spanning the gap. Germline CDR1 is MDHEN and CDR2 is SYDVKM. CDR3 amino acids: CASSFTGIQPQHF. In DNA form, the CDR3 reads TGTGCCAGCAGTTTCACAGGGATTCAGCCCCAGCATTTT.

V gene TRBV11-3 combines with J gene TRBJ1-4, with 7 bases identical to TRBD1. Germline V gives CDR1 SGHNT, CDR2 YENEEA. V was pared by 4 bases and J by 3 bases, with 8 bases of the junction left unmatched. There are 16 residues in the CDR3. Here the CDR3 DNA reads TGTGCCAGCAGCTGGGGACAGTTCGTTGCTAATGAAAAACTGTTTTTT. Its protein is CASSWGQFVANEKLFF.

The chain carries TRBV9 and TRBJ2-7, with D unresolved. CDR3 length: 15 amino acids. V was trimmed by 0 bases and J by 2 bases, leaving 12 bases between them. Looked up from germline, CDR1 is SGDLS and CDR2 is YYNGEE. In nucleotides, the CDR3 is TGTGCCAGCAGCGTAGGGGCTGTTGGAACCTACGAGCAGTACTTC. This translates into CASSVGAVGTYEQYF.

This sequence joins TRBV9 and TRBJ2-2; TRBD2 is a possible D gene (5 bases). Per germline, CDR1 SGDLS and CDR2 YYNGEE. Between the trimmed V and J ends, which lost 0 bases and 8 bases, there was a span of 14 bases. This CDR3 spans 15 amino acids. This chain's CDR3 is CASSVELAFRGELFF. CDR3 in DNA: TGTGCCAGCAGCGTAGAGCTAGCATTTAGGGGGGAGCTGTTTTTT.

The chain carries TRBV11-3 and TRBJ1-2; D is undetermined. The germline V gene has CDR1 SGHNT and CDR2 YENEEA. The CDR3 loop spans 13 amino acids. V gave up 1 base and J gave up 7 bases, with 10 bases separating them. CDR3 bases: TGTGCCAGCAGCTTAGGGCCGAGAGGTGGCTACACCTTC. Its protein is CASSLGPRGGYTF. Full variable domain (rest looked up from reference TRBV11-3 and TRBJ1-2): EAGVVQSPRYKIIEKKQPVAFWCNPISGHNTLYWYLQNLGQGPELLIRYENEEAVDDSQLPKDRFSAERLKGVDSTLKIQPAELGDSAVYLCASSLGPRGGYTFGSGTRLTVV.

A note on this clone: Other DNA sequences in the sample encode the same CDR3. This rearrangement joins TRBV6-5 to TRBJ1-2; no firm D call. The V end lost 6 bases, the J end lost 0 bases, and 8 bases lay between the germline ends. Germline CDR1 MNHEY, CDR2 SVGAGI. This CDR3 has 13 residues. The CDR3 loop is CASRRQTNYGYTF. The CDR3 nucleotides read TGTGCCAGCAGGAGGCAGACTAACTATGGCTACACCTTC.